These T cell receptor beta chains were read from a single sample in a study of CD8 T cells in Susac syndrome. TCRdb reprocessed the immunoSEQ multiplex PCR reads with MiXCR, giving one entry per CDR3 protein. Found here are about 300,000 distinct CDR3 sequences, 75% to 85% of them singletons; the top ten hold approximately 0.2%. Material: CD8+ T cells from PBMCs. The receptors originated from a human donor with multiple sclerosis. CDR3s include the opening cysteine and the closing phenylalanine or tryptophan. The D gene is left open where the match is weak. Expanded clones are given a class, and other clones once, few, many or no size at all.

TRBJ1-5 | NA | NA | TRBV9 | CASSVDGGSNQPQHF | TGTGCCAGCAGCGTAGATGGCGGTAGCAATCAGCCCCAGCATTTT
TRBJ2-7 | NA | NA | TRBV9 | CASSVVTVGEQYF | TGTGCCAGCAGCGTAGTGACAGTAGGTGAGCAGTACTTC
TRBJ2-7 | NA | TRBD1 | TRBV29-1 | CSVQRQGTYEQYF | TGCAGCGTTCAGAGACAGGGTACCTACGAGCAGTACTTC
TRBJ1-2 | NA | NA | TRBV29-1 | CSVEGEGSYEIGYGYTF | TGCAGCGTTGAAGGGGAAGGATCCTACGAGATCGGATATGGCTACACCTTC
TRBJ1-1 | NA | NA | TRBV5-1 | CASSLTPGRYGRLNTEAFF | TGCGCCAGCAGCTTGACTCCAGGGCGGTATGGGAGGTTGAACACTGAAGCTTTCTTT
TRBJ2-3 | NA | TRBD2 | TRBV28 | CASSLTSGSVTDTQYF | TGTGCCAGCAGTTTAACTAGCGGGAGTGTAACAGATACGCAGTATTTT
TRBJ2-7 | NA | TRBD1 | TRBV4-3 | CASSQDDVGTAYEQYF | TGCGCCAGCAGCCAAGATGATGTCGGGACAGCCTACGAGCAGTACTTC
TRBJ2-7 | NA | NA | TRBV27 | CASSLTCRPYEQYF | TGTGCCAGCAGTTTAACGTGCAGGCCCTACGAGCAGTACTTC
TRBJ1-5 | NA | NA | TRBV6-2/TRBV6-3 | CASSRRAGNQPQHF | TGTGCCAGCAGTCGGAGGGCCGGCAATCAGCCCCAGCATTTT
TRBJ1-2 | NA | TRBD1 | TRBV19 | CASSIVSGTGAGYTF | TGTGCCAGTAGTATAGTTTCCGGGACAGGGGCTGGCTACACCTTC
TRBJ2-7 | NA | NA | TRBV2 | CASSGGQEVFYEQYF | TGTGCCAGCAGTGGAGGGCAGGAAGTTTTCTACGAGCAGTACTTC
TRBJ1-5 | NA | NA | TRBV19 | CASSSRTLSNQPQHF | TGTGCCAGTAGTTCCCGGACCCTTAGCAATCAGCCCCAGCATTTT
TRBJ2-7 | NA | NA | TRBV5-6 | CASSLLNRAVYEQYF | TGTGCCAGCAGCCTGTTGAACCGGGCGGTCTACGAGCAGTACTTC
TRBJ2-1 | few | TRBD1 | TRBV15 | CATSRADRGYNEQFF | TGTGCCACCAGCAGAGCGGACAGGGGCTACAATGAGCAGTTCTTC
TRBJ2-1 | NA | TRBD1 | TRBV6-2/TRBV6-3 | CASHFGQGVYNGQFF | TGTGCCAGCCATTTTGGACAGGGGGTCTACAATGGGCAGTTCTTC
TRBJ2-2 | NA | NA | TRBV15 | CATAGGTGELFF | TGTGCCACCGCTGGGGGAACCGGGGAGCTGTTTTTT
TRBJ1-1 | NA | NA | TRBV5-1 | CASSLLGGYTEAFF | TGCGCCAGCAGCTTGTTAGGAGGGTACACTGAAGCTTTCTTT
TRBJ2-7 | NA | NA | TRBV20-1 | CSARDDPLYEQYF | TGCAGTGCTAGAGATGACCCCCTCTACGAGCAGTACTTC
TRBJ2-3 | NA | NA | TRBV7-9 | CASSFLAPDTQYF | TGTGCCAGCAGCTTTTTAGCGCCAGATACGCAGTATTTT
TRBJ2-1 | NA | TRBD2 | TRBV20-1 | CSAPRAGGPTGPEDNEQFF | TGCAGTGCTCCACGAGCGGGAGGACCCACAGGACCCGAGGACAATGAGCAGTTCTTC
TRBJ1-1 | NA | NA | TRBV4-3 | CASSQDRGGPLSEAFF | TGCGCCAGCAGCCAAGATAGGGGAGGGCCCCTTTCTGAAGCTTTCTTT
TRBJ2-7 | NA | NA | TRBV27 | CAVHSGGEQYF | TGTGCCGTACACTCCGGGGGCGAGCAGTACTTC
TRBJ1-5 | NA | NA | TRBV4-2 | CASSQVPRNSNQPQHF | TGTGCCAGCAGCCAAGTCCCCAGGAATAGCAATCAGCCCCAGCATTTT
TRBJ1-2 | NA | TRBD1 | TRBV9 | CASSAPGQGVSNYGYTF | TGTGCCAGCAGCGCTCCGGGACAGGGGGTTTCTAACTATGGCTACACCTTC
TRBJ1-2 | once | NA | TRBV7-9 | CASSLQDNYGYTF | TGTGCCAGCAGCCTACAGGATAACTATGGCTACACCTTC
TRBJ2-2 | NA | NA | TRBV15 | CATSSTGELFF | TGTGCCACCAGCTCTACCGGGGAGCTGTTTTTT
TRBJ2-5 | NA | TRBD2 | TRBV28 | CASSSLRRLAGDQETQYF | TGTGCCAGCAGTTCACTACGGCGACTAGCGGGAGACCAAGAGACCCAGTACTTC
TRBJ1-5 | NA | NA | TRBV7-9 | CASSSDGVYSNQPQHF | TGTGCCAGCAGCTCGGACGGTGTATATAGCAATCAGCCCCAGCATTTT
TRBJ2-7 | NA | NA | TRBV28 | CASSHSEMGIEQYF | TGTGCCAGCAGTCATAGCGAGATGGGCATCGAGCAGTACTTC
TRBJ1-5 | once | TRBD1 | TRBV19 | CASSWRQGARQPQHF | TGTGCCAGTAGTTGGAGGCAGGGGGCGCGGCAGCCCCAGCATTTT
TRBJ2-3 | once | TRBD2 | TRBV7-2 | CASSLGGAGGPEDTQYF | TGTGCCAGCAGTTTAGGGGGAGCGGGAGGGCCTGAAGATACGCAGTATTTT
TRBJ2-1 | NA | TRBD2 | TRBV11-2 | CASSFGREVDRFF | TGTGCCAGCAGCTTCGGGCGGGAGGTCGACCGGTTCTTC
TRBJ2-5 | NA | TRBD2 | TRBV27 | CASSFSSGTGETQYF | TGTGCCAGCAGTTTCTCTAGCGGGACCGGTGAGACCCAGTACTTC
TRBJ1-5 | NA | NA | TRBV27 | CASGVGGLNQPQHF | TGTGCCAGTGGGGTCGGCGGACTAAATCAGCCCCAGCATTTT